This record covers a single TCR beta chain. What it binds is unknown. The record originates from a study of blood T cells in healthy people across ages. Germline CDR1 MDHEN, CDR2 SYDVKM. V shed 6 bases and J shed 0 bases, with 9 bases lying between them. The CDR3 extends over 14 amino acids. For the second PCR, which ran for about 6 to 11 cycles, a sample-barcoded 5' primer and a J-beta primer mix were used. Each cDNA molecule, via a template-switch adaptor with 12 random nucleotides, was tagged. TCRdb processed the 5' RACE reads anew with MiXCR; each CDR3 protein has one entry. The sample lists 1,500,000 or so distinct CDR3 sequences; 59% were seen once. Study-level findings and limits: A strong correlation was seen between TCR beta diversity and naive T cell percentage.

The chain employs TRBV28 and TRBJ1-5, with D maybe TRBD1 (5 bases). The TCR was taken from a man younger than 35 in good health. Sample: blood. The CDR3 protein is CASRWGISNQPQHF. The CDR3 DNA reads as TGTGCCAGCAGATGGGGCATTAGCAATCAGCCCCAGCATTTT.